This T cell receptor (beta chain) is from a study of beta chain features in type 1 diabetes. Study-wide context: Examination spanned approximately 110 million sorted cells from all samples.

Markers CD45RO/CCR7/CD25/CD127/CD95/CD27 served to sort CD4+ naive, central memory, regulatory and stem cell-like memory cells. Purity (above 98%) was reached by all sorted populations. As regards this clone: Its antigen is unidentified.

cDNA synthesis used the whole RNA isolate, giving expressed TCRB sequences. Repertoires were generated with immunoSEQ multiplex PCR, while TCRdb's copy carries only in-frame clones and drops some. The sample lists roughly 38,000 clones; over 50% were seen once. Study results and caveats: Naive, central memory and Treg TCRB repertoires seemed to resemble each other more closely in patients than they did in healthy donors. Researchers report that Type 1 diabetes patients had moderately but significantly shorter TCRB CDR3s across all four CD4+ subsets.

Looked up from germline, CDR1 is SNHLY and CDR2 is FYNNEI. The CDR3 has 15 amino acids. J was trimmed by 8 bases and V by 1 base; bases with no gene match: 10. This chain links TRBV2 with TRBJ1-2; 7 bases align to TRBD1. Sequencing input: Tregs from blood. This TCR was sampled from a man between 25 and 39 years old with type 1 diabetes. Some clones in this sample may be carry-over from other donors' samples. This CDR3 is CASSEGGRGRGGYTF. The CDR3 DNA sequence: TGTGCCAGCAGTGAAGGGGGAAGGGGGCGCGGAGGCTACACCTTC.